Shown below are 27 T cell receptor beta chains from a single sample sequenced in a study of blood T cell repertoires in COVID-19. Sequenced by immunoSEQ multiplex PCR; TCRdb stores in-frame clones only, minus some. The sample lists more than 140,000 clones; 84% were seen once. Specimen: peripheral blood. All receptors derive from a woman aged 45-65 years in a cohort sampled during active or convalescent COVID-19.

CDR3 sequence reads: CASSLSLIGNYGYTF. The CDR3 DNA reads as TGTGCCAGCAGCTTATCCCTTATCGGGAACTATGGCTACACCTTC. The V call is TRBV7-2, the J call TRBJ1-2, with D unclear. V was cut by 2 bases and J by 2 bases, with 12 bases left in between. Looked up from germline, CDR1 is SGHTA and CDR2 is FQGNSA. The CDR3 has 15 amino acids.

The V and J genes are TRBV6-5 and TRBJ2-7; 7 bases are shared with TRBD2. Trimming took 6 bases from V and 3 from J; bases not matched to a gene: 11. Germline V gene lookup returns CDR1 MNHEY and CDR2 SVGAGI. The CDR3 spans 15 residues. The CDR3 loop is CASSNRGERGYEQYF. CDR3 bases: TGTGCCAGCAGCAATCGGGGGGAAAGGGGCTACGAGCAGTACTTC.

This clone was detected a few times. The chain carries TRBV5-1 and TRBJ2-1; 9 nucleotides align to TRBD1. V lost 6 bases to trimming and J lost 5 bases; unmatched junction nucleotides: 6. Looked up from germline, CDR1 is SGHRS and CDR2 is YFSETQ. This CDR3 has 14 amino acids. CDR3 protein: CASTTDRGNNEQFF. The CDR3 coding sequence is TGCGCCAGCACCACGGACAGGGGAAACAATGAGCAGTTCTTC.

Notes on this clone: This sample includes further DNA sequences coding for the same CDR3. The chain couples TRBV5-1 to TRBJ2-3; the match to TRBD2 covers 13 bases. CDR1 SGHRS and CDR2 YFSETQ come from the germline V gene. The CDR3 totals 16 residues. The V segment lost 4 bases and the J segment 1 base; nucleotides outside the gene matches: 3. CDR3 protein: CASSQGTSGGTDTQYF. Here the CDR3 DNA reads TGCGCCAGCAGCCAAGGGACTAGCGGGGGCACAGATACGCAGTATTTT.

The chain uses TRBV7-3 and TRBJ2-6; weak D call: TRBD1 (6 bases). The CDR3 contains 15 residues. The germline CDR1 and CDR2 sequences are SGHTA and FQGTGA. Trimming pared 5 bases from V and 2 bases from J, leaving 10 bases between. Here the CDR3 reads CASSPGDPGANVLTF. In nucleotides, the CDR3 is TGTGCCAGCAGCCCAGGGGACCCTGGGGCCAACGTCCTGACTTTC.

V usage is TRBV6-2 or TRBV6-3 and J usage is TRBJ1-1; 7 positions match TRBD1. The junction had 11 bases not matched to a gene; V was cut back by 4 bases and J by 3 bases. CDR1 and CDR2 (germline): MNHEY, SVGEGT. The CDR3 spans 16 residues. The CDR3 spells CASSSWAQGTYTEAFF. In DNA, the CDR3 is TGTGCCAGCAGTTCGTGGGCACAGGGGACGTACACTGAAGCTTTCTTT.

The V and J genes are TRBV7-2 and TRBJ2-2, with 7 positions matching TRBD2. V shed 0 bases, J shed 3 bases, and the junction held 4 bases outside the gene matches. Germline V gene data show CDR1 as SGHTA and CDR2 as FQGNSA. The CDR3 sequence is 16 residues long. For the CDR3, the DNA is TGTGCCAGCAGCTTAGCGAAGGGGAGGGACACCGGGGAGCTGTTTTTT. The encoded protein is CASSLAKGRDTGELFF. Using reference TRBV7-2 and TRBJ2-2 for the parts outside the CDR3, the full variable domain is GAGVSQSPSNKVTEKGKDVELRCDPISGHTALYWYRQSLGQGLEFLIYFQGNSAPDKSGLPSDRFSAERTGGSVSTLTIQRTQQEDSAVYLCASSLAKGRDTGELFFGEGSRLTVL.

The rearrangement uses TRBV7-9 and TRBJ2-1; TRBD2 matches at 16 bases. V trimming: 5 bases; J trimming: 7 bases; junction bases outside the gene matches: 8. The CDR3 is made up of 17 amino acids. Per germline, CDR1 SEHNR and CDR2 FQNEAQ (reference sequence). The DNA for the CDR3 is TGTGCCAGCAGCACGGGACTAGCGGGGGGGCCTCAGAATGAGCAGTTCTTC. It encodes CASSTGLAGGPQNEQFF.

J is TRBJ1-1 and V is TRBV10-3, with TRBD1 matching over 7 bases. After removal of 8 bases from V and 2 bases from J, the junction contained 5 bases not matched to a gene. From germline, CDR1 is ENHRY and CDR2 SYGVKD. This CDR3 is built from 13 residues. The CDR3 DNA reads TGTGCCATCTCGCAGGGGGTCAACACTGAAGCTTTCTTT. Its translation: CAISQGVNTEAFF.

The chain carries TRBV7-9 and TRBJ1-1; TRBD1 matches 7 bases. Germline CDR1 and CDR2: SEHNR and FQNEAQ (reference sequence). The CDR3 contains 13 residues. V was pared by 3 bases and J by 4 bases, with 2 bases of the junction left unmatched. Here the CDR3 DNA reads TGTGCCAGCAGCTTTACAGGGGTCACTGAAGCTTTCTTT. Encoded protein: CASSFTGVTEAFF.

The rearrangement links TRBV19 to TRBJ2-6; tentatively, D is TRBD1 (5 bases). The CDR3 is 16 amino acids. Germline V CDR1 and CDR2: LNHDA, SQIVND (reference sequence). Trimming left V 3 bases short and J 2 bases short, with 11 bases between. The DNA for the CDR3 is TGTGCCAGTAGTATGTCCCGCAGGGCTGGGGCCAACGTCCTGACTTTC. Translating gives CASSMSRRAGANVLTF.

The genes are TRBV6-5 and TRBJ2-2; 10 nucleotides line up with TRBD1. CDR3 size: 15 residues. Germline V CDR1 and CDR2: MNHEY, SVGAGI. V trimming: 7 bases; J trimming: 5 bases; junction bases outside the gene matches: 7. CDR3 coding DNA: TGTGCCAGCAACCGACAGGGGGCGGGAACCGGGGAGCTGTTTTTT. Amino acid sequence: CASNRQGAGTGELFF.

V and J are TRBV29-1 and TRBJ1-2; 8 positions match TRBD1. The junction had 8 bases not matched to a gene; V was cut back by 4 bases and J by 4 bases. CDR3 length equals 14 residues. CDR1 is SQVTM and CDR2 is ANQGSEA in the germline V gene. The CDR3 reads CSVGSQGVGYGYTF. The CDR3 DNA follows: TGCAGCGTTGGTTCACAGGGGGTGGGCTATGGCTACACCTTC.

The CDR3, as DNA: TGCGCCAGCAGCATGAACAGGGAAGAGACCCAGTACTTC. This gives the protein CASSMNREETQYF. The chain uses TRBV5-1 and TRBJ2-5; D may be TRBD1 (6 bases). CDR1 SGHRS and CDR2 YFSETQ come from the germline V gene. Trimming removed 4 bases at V and 3 bases at J, with 10 bases between. The length of the CDR3 is 13 residues.

V and J are TRBV29-1 and TRBJ2-1, with 7 bases identical to TRBD2. J gave up 0 bases and V 7 bases, and 6 bases lay outside the gene matches. The CDR3 is 14 residues long. Germline assignment: CDR1 SQVTM and CDR2 ANQGSEA. CDR3 amino acids: CSGERGVSYNEQFF. The CDR3 nucleotides are TGCAGCGGTGAGCGGGGAGTCTCCTACAATGAGCAGTTCTTC.

This chain links TRBV3-1 (or the pseudogene TRBV3-2) with TRBJ1-2; D gene ambiguous. The germline gives CDR1 LGHDT, CDR2 YNNKEL (reference sequence). V dropped 5 bases and J dropped 8 bases, with 18 bases sitting between them. The CDR3 is 14 residues long. CDR3 protein: CASSSHLPGSGYTF. For the CDR3, the DNA is TGTGCCAGCAGCTCTCACCTCCCGGGAAGCGGCTACACCTTC.

This clone was counted a single time. The chain employs TRBV10-3 and TRBJ2-7, with D tentatively TRBD1 (5 bases). There are 15 residues in the CDR3. The germline V and J ends were trimmed by 5 bases and 2 bases, with 16 bases remaining between them. Per germline, CDR1 ENHRY and CDR2 SYGVKD. The CDR3 loop reads CAISPDTNLPYEQYF. The DNA of the CDR3 is TGTGCCATCAGTCCGGACACAAATCTACCCTACGAGCAGTACTTC.

The chain links TRBV5-1 to TRBJ2-1; 7 nucleotides line up with TRBD2. V was pared by 1 base and J by 5 bases, with 6 bases of the junction left unmatched. CDR1 is SGHRS and CDR2 is YFSETQ in the germline V gene. This CDR3 comprises 15 residues. In DNA form, the CDR3 reads TGCGCCAGCAGCTTGTGGCGGGGGAACGACAATGAGCAGTTCTTC. It yields the protein CASSLWRGNDNEQFF.

J is TRBJ1-1 and V is TRBV7-8; 7 bases agree with TRBD1. Germline CDR1 is SGHVS and CDR2 is FQNEAQ. V was pared by 5 bases and J by 5 bases, with 8 bases of the junction left unmatched. The CDR3 consists of 14 residues. The chain's CDR3 is CASSTQQGLTEAFF. The DNA of the CDR3 is TGTGCCAGCAGCACCCAACAGGGGTTAACTGAAGCTTTCTTT.

CDR3 residues: CASSLQPSGGKHTGELFF. The CDR3 DNA reads TGTGCCAGCAGCTTACAACCTAGCGGGGGGAAACACACCGGGGAGCTGTTTTTT. This chain joins TRBV7-3 and TRBJ2-2; 11 nucleotides line up with TRBD2. The germline gives CDR1 SGHTA, CDR2 FQGTGA. This CDR3 region has 18 residues. V lost 2 bases, J lost 3 bases, and 8 bases stayed unmatched.

This sequence joins TRBV4-1 and TRBJ2-7, with 7 bases fitting TRBD2. With V trimmed by 5 bases and J by 6 bases, 7 bases remained unmatched. CDR1 MGHRA and CDR2 YSYEKL come from the germline V gene. The CDR3 is made up of 13 amino acids. CDR3 nucleotides: TGCGCCAGCAGCGAGAAAAGCGGGGTCGAGCAGTACTTC. Its translation is CASSEKSGVEQYF.

The chain couples TRBV4-1 to TRBJ1-2; 7 positions agree with TRBD1. Trimming at V came to 2 bases and at J to 4 bases, leaving 7 bases not matched to a gene. Per the germline V gene, CDR1 is MGHRA and CDR2 is YSYEKL. The CDR3 contains 15 residues. In nucleotides, the CDR3 is TGCGCCAGCAGCCAAACCCACACAGGGGCCTATGGCTACACCTTC. Protein product: CASSQTHTGAYGYTF.

The chain carries TRBV7-2 and TRBJ2-5; D may be TRBD1 (5 bases). This CDR3 is built from 16 residues. V was cut by 5 bases and J by 4 bases, with 20 bases left in between. In germline, CDR1 is SGHTA, CDR2 FQGNSA. The DNA for the CDR3 is TGTGCCAGCAGCCTTAACGCGGCAGGGCTTGGAGAGACCCAGTACTTC. Protein: CASSLNAAGLGETQYF.

The chain couples TRBV7-2 to TRBJ2-7, with 7 bases that match TRBD2. V lost 7 bases, J lost 0 bases, and 6 bases stayed unmatched. CDR1 is SGHTA, CDR2 FQGNSA, per germline. This CDR3 spans 14 amino acids. The CDR3 loop reads CASNPGGSSYEQYF. The CDR3 DNA is TGTGCCAGCAATCCCGGCGGGAGCTCCTACGAGCAGTACTTC.

The chain couples TRBV29-1 to TRBJ1-2, with 9 bases matching TRBD1. The CDR3 runs to 16 residues. Germline CDR1 SQVTM, CDR2 ANQGSEA. Unmatched junction bases numbered 12, after V lost 7 bases and J lost 0 bases. The DNA of the CDR3 is TGCAGCGGGGGACCGGGACAGGGTGAAGCTAACTATGGCTACACCTTC. Translating gives CSGGPGQGEANYGYTF.

A word on this clone: In the same sample, other DNA sequences code for this CDR3. V and J are TRBV6-5 and TRBJ2-7, with 11 bases matching TRBD2. The ends lost 0 bases at V and 3 bases at J; junction bases unmatched: 1. The CDR3 is made up of 15 amino acids. Germline CDR1 is MNHEY and CDR2 is SVGAGI. As DNA, the CDR3 is TGTGCCAGCAGTTACTCAGGGACTAGCGGCTACGAGCAGTACTTC. This gives the protein CASSYSGTSGYEQYF.

The gene calls are TRBV30 and TRBJ1-1; D gene uncertain. The CDR3 covers 13 residues. Trimming removed 4 bases at V and 1 base at J, with 10 bases between. Per the germline V gene, CDR1 is GTSNPN and CDR2 is SVGIG (reference sequence). CDR3 nucleotide sequence: TGTGCCTGGATTGGAACAGAGAACACTGAAGCTTTCTTT. Translated: CAWIGTENTEAFF.